The 26 T cell receptor beta chains in this list originate from one sample, sequenced in a study of control samples from healthy donors and cancer patients. Profiled with immunoSEQ multiplex PCR; TCRdb holds only in-frame clones, not every one. This table holds 190,000 or so clones, roughly 93% found once. The sequenced sample consisted of blood. These TCRs come from a man in his late teens or twenties in good health.

This chain links TRBV30 with TRBJ1-2; D call uncertain. V was trimmed by 3 bases and J by 0 bases, leaving 11 bases between them. Germline CDR1 GTSNPN, CDR2 SVGIG (reference sequence). The CDR3 runs 14 residues. CDR3 nucleotides: TGTGCCTGGAGGCCGGGAACAGCTAACTATGGCTACACCTTC. Translation: CAWRPGTANYGYTF.

The table lists this clone with a count of one. The chain combines TRBV5-1 with TRBJ1-2; D perhaps matches TRBD1 (5 bases). The germline gives CDR1 SGHRS, CDR2 YFSETQ. Trimming removed 3 bases at V and 2 bases at J, with 11 bases between. The CDR3 is made up of 14 amino acids. The CDR3 loop is CASSSPGRNYGYTF. The CDR3 nucleotides read TGCGCCAGCAGCTCACCGGGACGCAACTATGGCTACACCTTC.

This rearrangement joins TRBV10-3 to TRBJ1-2; perhaps TRBD1 as D (5 bases). Per germline, CDR1 ENHRY and CDR2 SYGVKD. The germline V and J ends were trimmed by 10 bases and 1 base, with 10 bases remaining between them. This CDR3 has 12 residues. The CDR3 sequence is CATGEVNYGYTF. Written as DNA, the CDR3 is TGTGCCACGGGGGAGGTTAACTATGGCTACACCTTC.

The V and J genes are TRBV24-1 and TRBJ1-4; TRBD1 matches 11 bases. Germline lookup yields CDR1 KGHDR and CDR2 SFDVKD. The CDR3 covers 15 residues. Trimming cost V 3 bases and J 8 bases; bases outside gene matches: 4. CDR3 sequence reads: CATSDTGQGGEKLFF. The CDR3 DNA follows: TGTGCCACCAGTGATACGGGACAGGGGGGCGAAAAACTGTTTTTT.

The rearrangement joins TRBV25-1 to TRBJ2-5; TRBD2 matches at 7 bases. J gave up 2 bases and V 0 bases, and 6 bases lay outside the gene matches. Germline CDR1 is MGHDK and CDR2 is SYGVNS. The CDR3 contains 16 residues. The CDR3, as DNA: TGTGCCAGCAGTGAATATCGCGGGGGTTTTCAAGAGACCCAGTACTTC. Translated: CASSEYRGGFQETQYF.

The gene calls are TRBV27 and TRBJ1-1; D possibly corresponds to TRBD1 (5 bases). Deletions cut 6 bases from V and 4 bases from J, with 12 bases between. Germline V CDR1 and CDR2: MNHEY, SMNVEV (reference sequence). The CDR3 length is 13 residues. The CDR3: CASRTGRGTEAFF. The CDR3 DNA is TGTGCCAGCAGGACGGGGAGGGGCACTGAAGCTTTCTTT.

The DNA of the CDR3 is TGTGCCAGCAGCCAAGATCTAGCGGGGGGCTCCTACGAGCAGTACTTC. It encodes CASSQDLAGGSYEQYF. This chain uses TRBV3-1 (or the pseudogene TRBV3-2) with TRBJ2-7, with 11 bases fitting TRBD2. Trimming took 0 bases from V and 0 from J; bases not matched to a gene: 1. This CDR3 contains 16 residues. Germline V gene lookup returns CDR1 LGHDT and CDR2 YNNKEL (reference sequence).

The V gene is TRBV1, the J gene TRBJ2-1; whether TRBD2, the table's D call, matches the DNA was not checked. TRBV1 is assigned pseudogene status. The CDR3 sequence is 15 residues long. CDR3 nucleotides: TGCACCAGCCGAAGAGGACTAGCGGTTTACAATGAGCAGTTCTTC. It specifies CTSRRGLAVYNEQFF.

The chain recombines TRBV2 with TRBJ1-1, with a weak D call TRBD1 (6 bases). CDR1 and CDR2 from the germline V gene are SNHLY and FYNNEI. V was shortened by 6 bases and J by 1 base, with 12 bases between the two germline ends. The CDR3 has 14 residues. The CDR3 sequence: CASRYRTENTEAFF. The CDR3, as DNA: TGTGCCAGCAGGTACCGGACAGAGAACACTGAAGCTTTCTTT.

This clone has just one count. V gene TRBV10-3 combines with J gene TRBJ2-2, with no clear D. The CDR3 contains 15 residues. Trimming took off 4 bases at V and 1 base at J, with 10 bases between the two ends. Germline loops: CDR1 ENHRY, CDR2 SYGVKD. CDR3 in amino acids: CAISVRGGNTGELFF. CDR3 sequence (DNA): TGTGCCATCAGTGTGAGAGGTGGGAACACCGGGGAGCTGTTTTTT.

A word on this clone: One junction end does not reproduce the germline sequence, and a read error may be involved. The chain employs TRBV2 and TRBJ2-3; TRBD1 agrees at 7 bases. Germline CDR1 is SNHLY and CDR2 is FYNNEI. The CDR3 has 14 residues. The CDR3 spells CASGEGASTDTQYF. The DNA for the CDR3 is TGTGCCAGCGGTGAGGGGGCTAGCACAGATACGCAGTATTTT.

The chain couples TRBV30 to TRBJ1-3; D not certain. This CDR3 spans 15 amino acids. Germline V gene data show CDR1 as GTSNPN and CDR2 as SVGIG (reference sequence). V lost 2 bases to trimming and J lost 0 bases, with 11 bases between them. CDR3 bases: TGTGCCTGGAGTAGGGTCGGCAACTCTGGAAACACCATATATTTT. As protein: CAWSRVGNSGNTIYF.

To note about this clone: A read error may account for a junction end that differs from germline. Distinct nucleotide sequences in the sample also encode this CDR3. The CDR3 is CASSQDPGGNQPQHF. In DNA, the CDR3 is TGCGCCAGCAGCCAAGATCCGGGGGGCAACCAGCCCCAGCATTTT. J is TRBJ1-5 and V is TRBV4-1; D possibly corresponds to TRBD1 (6 bases). This CDR3 is 15 amino acids long. CDR1 and CDR2 from the germline V gene are MGHRA and YSYEKL.

The gene calls are TRBV7-9 and TRBJ2-3; D is perhaps TRBD2 (7 bases). The CDR3 covers 17 residues. V shed 1 base and J shed 0 bases, with 14 bases lying between them. Per the germline V gene, CDR1 is SEHNR and CDR2 is FQNEAQ (reference sequence). The CDR3 is CASSLEAAGASTDTQYF. DNA of the CDR3: TGTGCCAGCAGCTTAGAGGCCGCGGGGGCCAGCACAGATACGCAGTATTTT.

This rearrangement joins TRBV6-5 to TRBJ1-6; a weak D match, TRBD1 (5 bases). V dropped 4 bases and J dropped 6 bases, with 16 bases sitting between them. Germline lookup yields CDR1 MNHEY and CDR2 SVGAGI. This CDR3 is built from 16 residues. The CDR3 DNA is TGTGCCAGCAGTTCCCTTCCCTTCGGGGGTAATTCACCCCTCCACTTT. Its protein is CASSSLPFGGNSPLHF.

This sequence joins TRBV2 and TRBJ1-5; 7 nucleotides agree with TRBD1. The J segment lost 3 bases and the V segment lost 6 bases, leaving 8 bases of the junction unmatched. This CDR3 has 15 amino acids. Germline V gene sequence: CDR1 SNHLY, CDR2 FYNNEI. The CDR3 DNA reads TGTGCCAGCAGGACCGGGACAGATTTCAATCAGCCCCAGCATTTT. Protein sequence: CASRTGTDFNQPQHF.

The rearrangement links TRBV2 to TRBJ1-2; 7 bases map to TRBD1. The CDR3 totals 13 residues. Germline trimming cut 9 bases from V and 4 bases from J; bases unmatched to any gene: 8. Germline-derived CDR1 and CDR2 are SNHLY and FYNNEI. The CDR3, as DNA: TGTGCCAGGACGACAGGGATGGGCTATGGCTACACCTTC. As protein: CARTTGMGYGYTF.

Remarks on this clone: Distinct nucleotide sequences in the sample also encode this CDR3. This chain connects TRBV13 to TRBJ2-3; unclear D gene. The CDR3 totals 12 residues. CDR1 and CDR2 (germline): PRHDT, FYEKMQ (reference sequence). V lost 4 bases and J lost 6, with 8 bases in between. The CDR3 here is CASSSRRDTQYF. CDR3 in DNA: TGTGCCAGCAGCTCTCGTAGGGATACGCAGTATTTT.

In its sample, this clone was seen once. At one boundary the junction diverges from the germline segment, which might be a read error. The chain is built from TRBV6-1 and TRBJ2-3, with 8 bases identical to TRBD1. The germline gives CDR1 MNHNS, CDR2 SASEGT. The CDR3 runs 15 residues. The CDR3 coding sequence is TGTGCCAGCAGTGAAGCTGGCCAGGGGGCAAGAGACGAGGATTTT. This sequence encodes CASSEAGQGARDEDF.

The chain uses TRBV14 and TRBJ1-1, with D maybe TRBD1 (5 bases). V was trimmed by 3 bases and J by 0 bases, leaving 17 bases between them. The CDR3 contains 17 residues. CDR1 and CDR2 (germline): SGHDN, FVKESK. The chain's CDR3 is CASSQAGTFSMNTEAFF. The DNA for the CDR3 is TGTGCCAGCAGCCAGGCCGGGACGTTTAGCATGAACACTGAAGCTTTCTTT.

The V and J genes are TRBV28 and TRBJ1-4, with 9 bases identical to TRBD1. The V and J ends lost 10 bases and 7 bases, in that order; junction bases with no gene match: 7. This CDR3 contains 13 residues. Germline V lookup: CDR1 MDHEN, CDR2 SYDVKM. The CDR3 spells CATRQGVGEKLFF. CDR3 coding DNA: TGTGCCACCAGACAGGGGGTGGGTGAAAAACTGTTTTTT.

The CDR3 loop is CASSFGRPETQYF. CDR3 bases: TGCGCCAGCAGCTTCGGCAGACCGGAGACCCAGTACTTC. The rearrangement joins TRBV5-1 to TRBJ2-5; no clear D gene. The CDR3 spans 13 residues. CDR1 and CDR2 from the germline V gene are SGHRS and YFSETQ. V gave up 2 bases and J gave up 5 bases, with 10 bases separating them.

This clone is a singleton in its sample. As DNA, the CDR3 is TGTGCCAGCAGCCAAGCAGGGAACTATGGCTACACCTTC. Protein: CASSQAGNYGYTF. The chain combines TRBV3-1 (or the pseudogene TRBV3-2) with TRBJ1-2; tentatively, D is TRBD1 (5 bases). CDR3 length equals 13 residues. The germline V gene has CDR1 LGHDT and CDR2 YNNKEL (reference sequence). V was trimmed by 1 base and J by 2 bases, leaving 5 bases between them.

V gene TRBV14 combines with J gene TRBJ2-1; the D is unclear. CDR1 SGHDN and CDR2 FVKESK come from the germline V gene. V lost 5 bases and J lost 6, with 17 bases in between. The CDR3 spans 15 residues. CDR3 DNA: TGTGCCAGCAGCACTATTAGGAACACCCTCAATGAGCAGTTCTTC. Its protein is CASSTIRNTLNEQFF.

V and J are TRBV10-2 and TRBJ1-6; D is unresolved. This CDR3 comprises 13 residues. Germline V lookup: CDR1 WSHSY, CDR2 SAAADI. Trimming took off 11 bases at V and 0 bases at J, with 8 bases between the two ends. In nucleotides, the CDR3 is TGCGCCGCCGGCGGCTCCTATAATTCACCCCTCCACTTT. Translated, it gives CAAGGSYNSPLHF.

The CDR3 loop is CASSLVILSQGANTEAFF. The DNA of the CDR3 is TGTGCCAGCAGCTTAGTAATATTATCGCAGGGGGCGAACACTGAAGCTTTCTTT. The genes are TRBV7-8 and TRBJ1-1; 8 bases align to TRBD1. Germline assignment: CDR1 SGHVS and CDR2 FQNEAQ. Trimming took 1 base from V and 1 from J; bases not matched to a gene: 11. This CDR3 has 18 residues.